These 30 T cell receptor beta chains came from one sample sequenced in a study of STAT3 mutations in large granular lymphocyte leukemia. General study findings and limits: At least one immunodominant TCR beta clonotype appeared in every T-cell large granular lymphocyte leukemia patient.

TCRdb's table, derived via immunoSEQ multiplex PCR, lists solely in-frame clones and lacks some. The sample shows under 6,500 clones, roughly 80% of them seen only once. What these receptors recognize is not known. Sequences were obtained from peripheral blood mononuclear cells. All receptors come from a man aged 40-55 years with T-cell large granular lymphocyte leukemia. Some clones in this sample may be carry-over from other donors' samples.

This clone was seen a handful of times. The chain links TRBV5-1 to TRBJ1-1, with a weak D call TRBD1 (5 bases). Germline V CDR1 and CDR2: SGHRS, YFSETQ. Trimming cost V 2 bases and J 0 bases, with 11 bases left between them. The CDR3 is 15 residues long. Here the CDR3 DNA reads TGCGCCAGCAGCTTCGGGGGGAACATGAACACTGAAGCTTTCTTT. This translates into CASSFGGNMNTEAFF.

The V gene is TRBV29-1, the J gene TRBJ2-7; TRBD2 is a possible D gene (6 bases). V was shortened by 4 bases and J by 0 bases, with 10 bases between the two germline ends. The CDR3 extends over 13 amino acids. The germline gives CDR1 SQVTM, CDR2 ANQGSEA. The CDR3 DNA sequence: TGCAGCGTTGGACGGGACTTCTCCTACGAGCAGTACTTC. It specifies CSVGRDFSYEQYF.

The chain combines TRBV28 with TRBJ2-7, with TRBD2 as a possible D gene (5 bases). V gave up 0 bases and J gave up 6 bases, with 9 bases separating them. This CDR3 spans 13 amino acids. CDR1 and CDR2 (germline): MDHEN, SYDVKM. CDR3 loop: CASSLWGRGEQYF. The CDR3 nucleotides are TGTGCCAGCAGTTTATGGGGTCGGGGCGAGCAGTACTTC.

The chain couples TRBV6-6 to TRBJ1-1; D not resolved. The germline gives CDR1 MNHNY, CDR2 SVGAGI (reference sequence). The CDR3 is 12 amino acids. V lost 4 bases, J lost 2 bases, and 5 bases lay in between. The CDR3 DNA is TGTGCCAGCAGTTCAATTAACACTGAAGCTTTCTTT. Protein sequence: CASSSINTEAFF.

V is TRBV14 and J is TRBJ2-7; D unclear. CDR3 length: 13 residues. Germline V lookup: CDR1 SGHDN, CDR2 FVKESK. V lost 6 bases and J 0 bases, leaving 9 bases between the germline ends. The CDR3 sequence: CASSLDISYEQYF. The CDR3 bases are TGTGCCAGCAGTCTAGACATCTCCTACGAGCAGTACTTC.

In its sample, this clone was seen a few times. The chain couples TRBV5-1 to TRBJ2-2, with D unresolved. Germline assignment: CDR1 SGHRS and CDR2 YFSETQ. V lost 3 bases and J lost 4, with 16 bases in between. This CDR3 contains 16 residues. The CDR3: CASSSQVSTGTGELFF. In DNA, the CDR3 is TGCGCCAGCAGCTCCCAGGTATCGACGGGCACCGGGGAGCTGTTTTTT. Variable domain in full (rest from reference TRBV5-1 and TRBJ2-2): KAGVTQTPRYLIKTRGQQVTLSCSPISGHRSVSWYQQTPGQGLQFLFEYFSETQRNKGNFPGRFSGRQFSNSRSEMNVSTLELGDSALYLCASSSQVSTGTGELFFGEGSRLTVL.

The chain couples TRBV6-5 to TRBJ2-7, with D uncertain. The CDR3 is 13 residues long. Trimming removed 2 bases at V and 2 bases at J, with 7 bases between. Germline CDR1 reads MNHEY; CDR2 reads SVGAGI. The CDR3 loop reads CASSYGQTYEQYF. The CDR3 coding sequence is TGTGCCAGCAGTTACGGTCAGACCTACGAGCAGTACTTC.

The chain links TRBV11-2 to TRBJ2-7; possibly TRBD1 or TRBD2 for D (5 bases each). The CDR3 is made up of 15 amino acids. Germline-derived CDR1 and CDR2 are SGHAT and FQNNGV. The V end lost 5 bases, the J end lost 3 bases, and 17 bases lay between the germline ends. In nucleotides, the CDR3 is TGTGCCAGCAGCCCTCCCGGGGCGGTGGGCTACGAGCAGTACTTC. It encodes CASSPPGAVGYEQYF. The full variable domain, rest sourced from reference TRBV11-2 and TRBJ2-7, is EAGVAQSPRYKIIEKRQSVAFWCNPISGHATLYWYQQILGQGPKLLIQFQNNGVVDDSQLPKDRFSAERLKGVDSTLKIQPAKLEDSAVYLCASSPPGAVGYEQYFGPGTRLTVT.

This rearrangement joins TRBV10-2 to TRBJ1-2, with D possibly matching TRBD1 (6 bases). CDR1 and CDR2 from the germline V gene are WSHSY and SAAADI. The CDR3 consists of 15 residues. V was cut by 9 bases and J by 4 bases, with 21 bases left in between. CDR3 DNA: TGCGCCAGTCTGCCAGGGGCGCAGGGTCCCTATGGCTACACCTTC. Translation gives CASLPGAQGPYGYTF.

In the case of this clone: Its ends do not fully match the called genes, so a read error is possible. The J gene is TRBJ2-2, the V gene TRBV6-6; the D gene is possibly TRBD2 (6 bases). Germline V CDR1 and CDR2: MNHNY, SVGAGI (reference sequence). This CDR3 comprises 13 residues. The CDR3 DNA is TGTGCCGGCAGGTCCGGGACTGGCGGGGAGCTGTTTTTT. It yields the protein CAGRSGTGGELFF.

The rearrangement joins TRBV28 to TRBJ1-5; 7 nucleotides line up with TRBD1. This CDR3 spans 15 amino acids. The V and J ends lost 7 bases and 6 bases, in that order; junction bases with no gene match: 12. Germline lookup yields CDR1 MDHEN and CDR2 SYDVKM. CDR3 region: CASTITGAPVQPQHF. As DNA, the CDR3 is TGTGCCAGCACTATTACAGGGGCTCCTGTTCAGCCCCAGCATTTT. Drawing the rest from reference TRBV28 and TRBJ1-5, the complete variable domain is DVKVTQSSRYLVKRTGEKVFLECVQDMDHENMFWYRQDPGLGLRLIYFSYDVKMKEKGDIPEGYSVSREKKERFSLILESASTNQTSMYLCASTITGAPVQPQHFGDGTRLSIL.

This chain uses TRBV10-3 with TRBJ1-2; D is perhaps TRBD1 (5 bases). The CDR3 length is 14 residues. CDR1 ENHRY and CDR2 SYGVKD come from the germline V gene. Deletions cut 6 bases from V and 1 base from J, with 12 bases between. DNA of the CDR3: TGTGCCATCAGCGCCGGGACGGATAACTATGGCTACACCTTC. The encoded protein is CAISAGTDNYGYTF.

This chain links TRBV4-1 with TRBJ2-1, with unresolved D. Germline V gene sequence: CDR1 MGHRA, CDR2 YSYEKL. The V gene lost 0 bases and the J gene lost 2 bases, with 8 bases spanning the gap. This CDR3 region has 15 residues. In nucleotides, the CDR3 is TGCGCCAGCAGCCAAGACTTACAACCCTACAATGAGCAGTTCTTC. As protein: CASSQDLQPYNEQFF.

CDR3 sequence reads: CASSPRNTEAFF. The CDR3 region has the DNA TGTGCCAGCTCACCACGGAACACTGAAGCTTTCTTT. The chain combines TRBV18 with TRBJ1-1; D gene uncertain. V lost 1 base and J lost 1, with 1 base in between. The CDR3 contains 12 residues. Germline CDR1 KGHSH, CDR2 LQKENI.

The V gene is TRBV5-4, the J gene TRBJ2-5; 7 nucleotides agree with TRBD1. Germline V CDR1 and CDR2: SGHNT, YYREEE (reference sequence). V gave up 3 bases and J gave up 2 bases; unmatched junction bases: 1. The CDR3 is 13 amino acids. CDR3 DNA sequence: TGTGCCAGCAGCTCGGGACAGCAAGAGACCCAGTACTTC. Translation: CASSSGQQETQYF. The full variable domain, with the rest looked up from reference TRBV5-4 and TRBJ2-5, is ETGVTQSPTHLIKTRGQQVTLRCSSQSGHNTVSWYQQALGQGPQFIFQYYREEENGRGNFPPRFSGLQFPNYSSELNVNALELDDSALYLCASSSGQQETQYFGPGTRLLVL.

The V gene is TRBV28, the J gene TRBJ2-7; D is perhaps TRBD2 (6 bases). CDR1 MDHEN and CDR2 SYDVKM come from the germline V gene. This CDR3 has 12 amino acids. Trimming stripped 6 bases from V and 4 bases from J, with 10 bases between. CDR3 amino acids: CASRTLAYEQYF. In DNA, the CDR3 is TGTGCCAGCAGAACCCTAGCGTACGAGCAGTACTTC.

This chain links TRBV9 with TRBJ1-4; 7 positions match TRBD1. Trimming cost V 0 bases and J 8 bases; bases outside gene matches: 4. CDR3 length equals 14 residues. Germline-derived CDR1 and CDR2 are SGDLS and YYNGEE. In nucleotides, the CDR3 is TGTGCCAGCAGCGTAGGACAGGGCGGAGAAAAACTGTTTTTT. Its protein product is CASSVGQGGEKLFF.

The V and J genes are TRBV7-2 and TRBJ1-1; 9 nucleotides align to TRBD1. The V and J ends lost 5 bases and 5 bases, in that order; junction bases with no gene match: 6. CDR1 is SGHTA, CDR2 FQGNSA, per germline. The CDR3 has 14 residues. In nucleotides, the CDR3 is TGTGCCAGCAGCGGAAACAGGGGGCCAACTGAAGCTTTCTTT. Encoded protein: CASSGNRGPTEAFF.

The gene calls are TRBV19 and TRBJ2-5; TRBD1 matches 8 bases. The ends lost 5 bases at V and 5 bases at J; junction bases unmatched: 16. The CDR3 has 17 residues. The germline gives CDR1 LNHDA, CDR2 SQIVND (reference sequence). The CDR3 spells CASSPRQGSTIEETQYF. CDR3 DNA sequence: TGTGCCAGTAGTCCCCGACAGGGGTCGACTATAGAGGAGACCCAGTACTTC. Complete variable domain (other parts from reference TRBV19 and TRBJ2-5): DGGITQSPKYLFRKEGQNVTLSCEQNLNHDAMYWYRQDPGQGLRLIYYSQIVNDFQKGDIAEGYSVSREKKESFPLTVTSAQKNPTAFYLCASSPRQGSTIEETQYFGPGTRLLVL.

The chain employs TRBV5-4 and TRBJ1-4; D may be TRBD1 (6 bases). Germline CDR1 and CDR2: SGHNT and YYREEE (reference sequence). The CDR3 length is 17 residues. V gave up 1 base and J gave up 0 bases, with 13 bases separating them. The CDR3 loop reads CASSLWQGPATNEKLFF. Written as DNA, the CDR3 is TGTGCCAGCAGCTTGTGGCAGGGGCCTGCAACTAATGAAAAACTGTTTTTT.

The chain carries TRBV27 and TRBJ2-1; TRBD2 matches at 13 bases. Germline CDR1 is MNHEY and CDR2 is SMNVEV (reference sequence). The CDR3 runs to 18 residues. Unmatched junction bases numbered 15, after V lost 8 bases and J lost 5 bases. DNA for the CDR3: TGTGCCAGCGGCCATCAACCGGGACTAGCGGGAAAGGACAATGAGCAGTTCTTC. Translation gives CASGHQPGLAGKDNEQFF.

This chain uses TRBV28 with TRBJ2-5; TRBD1 might be the D (5 bases). The CDR3 spans 15 residues. Germline V gene sequence: CDR1 MDHEN, CDR2 SYDVKM. V was trimmed by 5 bases and J by 2 bases, leaving 15 bases between them. This CDR3 is CASSRGRATQETQYF. For the CDR3, the DNA is TGTGCCAGCAGTCGCGGCAGGGCGACTCAAGAGACCCAGTACTTC.

Of note for this clone: This CDR3 is missing its conserved last phenylalanine or tryptophan, likely due to a read error. The DNA is left out, because the CDR3 cannot be placed on it with certainty; the CDR3 is given as TCRdb lists it. The V call is TRBV23-1, the J call TRBJ2-7; the D call in the table, TRBD1, was not verified against the DNA. TRBV23-1 is reported as an ORF; its role is uncertain. 17 amino acids form the CDR3, both terminal residues included. The CDR3 protein is CASSLFPSPGTGTGDSL.

This clone was observed a single time. This sequence joins TRBV29-1 and TRBJ2-1; TRBD2 aligns across 8 bases. The CDR3 sequence is 14 residues long. Looked up from germline, CDR1 is SQVTM and CDR2 is ANQGSEA. V dropped 3 bases and J dropped 6; count of bases not matched to a gene: 7. CDR3 region: CSVDQGGRPNEQFF. DNA of the CDR3: TGCAGCGTTGATCAGGGCGGGAGGCCCAATGAGCAGTTCTTC.

The chain has TRBV19 and TRBJ2-7; perhaps D is TRBD1 or TRBD2 (6 bases each). The CDR3 has 13 residues. CDR1 and CDR2 (germline): LNHDA, SQIVND (reference sequence). Trimming shortened V by 9 bases and J by 6 bases, and 18 bases separated the two germline ends. CDR3 nucleotides: TGTGCCAGCTCCGCTGGCCGGGGGCTCGAGCAGTACTTC. Encoded protein: CASSAGRGLEQYF.

The DNA for the CDR3 is TGTGCCAGCACCAATTTTGGCCCGGCCGGGTTGGGCTATGGCTACACCTTC. As protein: CASTNFGPAGLGYGYTF. The chain links TRBV28 to TRBJ1-2; D call uncertain. With 7 bases removed from V and 4 bases from J, the gap between germline ends came to 25 bases. The CDR3 extends over 17 amino acids. Germline V gives CDR1 MDHEN, CDR2 SYDVKM.

This clone was seen only a few times. The chain links TRBV7-2 to TRBJ2-7, with TRBD1 identical over 8 bases. Trimming took 7 bases from V and 0 from J; bases not matched to a gene: 5. From germline, CDR1 is SGHTA and CDR2 FQGNSA. CDR3 size: 14 residues. For the CDR3, the DNA is TGTGCCAGCACCCCACAGGGGGGCTCCTACGAGCAGTACTTC. It translates to CASTPQGGSYEQYF.

The table lists this clone with a count of one. The genes are TRBV14 and TRBJ2-7; D possibly corresponds to TRBD2 (5 bases). This CDR3 contains 13 residues. V lost 3 bases and J 5 bases, leaving 11 bases between the germline ends. CDR1 SGHDN and CDR2 FVKESK come from the germline V gene. CDR3 coding DNA: TGTGCCAGCAGCCACGGCGGGTTGGACGAGCAGTACTTC. As protein: CASSHGGLDEQYF.

This chain uses TRBV7-8 with TRBJ2-2, with D perhaps matching TRBD1 (6 bases). Germline V gene lookup returns CDR1 SGHVS and CDR2 FQNEAQ. Trimming stripped 4 bases from V and 3 bases from J, with 12 bases between. The CDR3 loop spans 15 amino acids. CDR3 residues: CASSSLGGYTGELFF. The DNA of the CDR3 is TGTGCCAGCAGCTCTCTAGGGGGATACACCGGGGAGCTGTTTTTT.

The chain carries TRBV10-3 and TRBJ2-7, with 7 bases that match TRBD2. The CDR3 is 12 amino acids. With V trimmed by 10 bases and J by 3 bases, 6 bases remained unmatched. Germline V gene lookup returns CDR1 ENHRY and CDR2 SYGVKD. CDR3 bases: TGTGCCACCCGCGGGGGATTCTACGAGCAGTACTTC. Encoded protein: CATRGGFYEQYF.